These 8 T cell receptor beta chains share one sample of origin, sequenced in a study of control samples from healthy donors and cancer patients. Generated by immunoSEQ multiplex PCR, the TCRdb table keeps only in-frame clones and is missing some. Of about 31,000 clones listed, roughly 95% are singletons. The sample was blood. These receptors originate from a man aged 55 to 70 in good health.

CDR3 in DNA: TGCAGCGTTGCGACGGTGCTCTATGGCTACACCTTC. It encodes CSVATVLYGYTF. This rearrangement joins TRBV29-1 to TRBJ1-2; D is undetermined. CDR1 is SQVTM, CDR2 ANQGSEA, per germline. The CDR3 length is 12 residues. With 4 bases removed from V and 4 bases from J, the gap between germline ends came to 10 bases.

In this sample, this clone turned up a few times. The V gene is TRBV29-1, the J gene TRBJ2-7; either TRBD1 or TRBD2 may fit D (5 bases each). V was cut by 4 bases and J by 4 bases, with 8 bases left in between. CDR1 and CDR2 (germline): SQVTM, ANQGSEA. This CDR3 spans 11 amino acids. The CDR3, as DNA: TGCAGCGTTGGGGGCGGGTACGAGCAGTACTTC. It yields the protein CSVGGGYEQYF.

The chain carries TRBV7-8 and TRBJ1-5; D is undetermined. The length of the CDR3 is 15 residues. Deletions cut 1 base from V and 4 bases from J, with 11 bases between. The V gene's germline CDR1 is SGHVS and CDR2 FQNEAQ. CDR3 residues: CASSLGATVNQPQHF. CDR3 nucleotides: TGTGCCAGCAGCTTAGGGGCGACGGTAAATCAGCCCCAGCATTTT.

This clone has only one observation. The rearrangement links TRBV5-1 to TRBJ1-1; D is unclear. Trimming removed 0 bases from V and 4 bases from J, with 10 bases in between. The germline V gene encodes CDR1 SGHRS and CDR2 YFSETQ. This CDR3 has 14 residues. The CDR3 is CASSLARVSTEAFF. Here the CDR3 DNA reads TGCGCCAGCAGCTTGGCTCGGGTGAGCACTGAAGCTTTCTTT.

The V gene is TRBV18, the J gene TRBJ2-3; D unclear. V was shortened by 0 bases and J by 0 bases, with 1 base between the two germline ends. This CDR3 has 13 residues. Germline loops: CDR1 KGHSH, CDR2 LQKENI. The CDR3 loop is CASSPPSTDTQYF. CDR3 DNA sequence: TGTGCCAGCTCACCACCGAGCACAGATACGCAGTATTTT.

The chain recombines TRBV20-1 with TRBJ1-2, with D possibly TRBD1 on 5 matching bases. The CDR3 covers 14 residues. With 3 bases removed from V and 5 bases from J, the gap between germline ends came to 16 bases. Germline V CDR1 and CDR2: DFQATT, SNEGSKA (reference sequence). As DNA, the CDR3 is TGCAGTGCTAGTAAAACCGGGACGGAGTATGGCTACACCTTC. Translation: CSASKTGTEYGYTF.

The chain recombines TRBV30 with TRBJ1-4, with D perhaps TRBD1 (6 bases). V was pared by 3 bases and J by 8 bases, with 13 bases between. The CDR3 spans 13 residues. Germline V gene data show CDR1 as GTSNPN and CDR2 as SVGIG (reference sequence). CDR3 nucleotides: TGTGCCTGGAGCCGGAGGCAGGGGGAAAAACTGTTTTTT. Translating it yields CAWSRRQGEKLFF.

J is TRBJ2-3 and V is TRBV11-3; 15 positions match TRBD2. J was trimmed by 3 bases and V by 4 bases; bases with no gene match: 5. The germline V gene has CDR1 SGHNT and CDR2 YENEEA. The CDR3 sequence is 17 residues long. The CDR3 spells CASSSGLAGGRTDTQYF. CDR3 in DNA: TGTGCCAGCAGCTCAGGACTAGCGGGGGGGAGGACAGATACGCAGTATTTT.